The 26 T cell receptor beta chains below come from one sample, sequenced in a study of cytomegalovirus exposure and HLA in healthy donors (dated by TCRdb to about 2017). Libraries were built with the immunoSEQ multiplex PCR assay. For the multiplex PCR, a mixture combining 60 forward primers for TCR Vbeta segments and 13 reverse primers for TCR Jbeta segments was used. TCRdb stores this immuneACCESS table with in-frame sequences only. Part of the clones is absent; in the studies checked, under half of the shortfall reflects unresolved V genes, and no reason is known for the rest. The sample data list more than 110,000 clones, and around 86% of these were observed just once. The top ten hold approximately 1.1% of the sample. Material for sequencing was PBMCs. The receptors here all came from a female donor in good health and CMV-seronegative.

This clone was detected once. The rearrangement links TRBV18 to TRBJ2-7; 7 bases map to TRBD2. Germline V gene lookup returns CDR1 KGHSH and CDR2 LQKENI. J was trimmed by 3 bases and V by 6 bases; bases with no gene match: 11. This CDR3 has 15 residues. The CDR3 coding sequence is TGTGCCAGCTCTCCAGAGAGGGAGCGGGACTACGAGCAGTACTTC. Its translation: CASSPERERDYEQYF.

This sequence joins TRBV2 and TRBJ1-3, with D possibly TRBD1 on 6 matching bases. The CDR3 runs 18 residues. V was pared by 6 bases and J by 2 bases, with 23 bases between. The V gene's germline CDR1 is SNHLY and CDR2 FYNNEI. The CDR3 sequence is CASSPNPDRTRAGNTIYF. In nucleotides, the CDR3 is TGTGCCAGCAGCCCCAACCCGGACAGAACTCGAGCTGGAAACACCATATATTTT.

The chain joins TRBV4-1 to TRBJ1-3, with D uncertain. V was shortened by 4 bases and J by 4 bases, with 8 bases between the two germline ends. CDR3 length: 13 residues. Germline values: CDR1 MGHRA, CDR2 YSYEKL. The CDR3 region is CASSPGLGNTIYF. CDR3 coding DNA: TGCGCCAGCAGCCCGGGTTTGGGAAACACCATATATTTT.

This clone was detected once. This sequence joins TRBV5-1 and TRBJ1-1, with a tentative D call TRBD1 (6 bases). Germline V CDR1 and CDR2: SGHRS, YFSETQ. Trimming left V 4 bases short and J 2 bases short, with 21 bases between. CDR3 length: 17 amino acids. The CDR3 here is CASSPVPGHTLNTEAFF. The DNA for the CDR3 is TGCGCCAGCAGCCCCGTCCCGGGACATACCCTCAACACTGAAGCTTTCTTT.

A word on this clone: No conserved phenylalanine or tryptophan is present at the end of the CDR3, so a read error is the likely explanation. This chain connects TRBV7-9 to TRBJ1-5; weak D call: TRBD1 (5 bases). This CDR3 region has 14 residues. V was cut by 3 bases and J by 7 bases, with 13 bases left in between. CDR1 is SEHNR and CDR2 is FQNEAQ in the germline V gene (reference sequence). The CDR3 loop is CASSLGLVGQPQHV. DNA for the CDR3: TGTGCCAGCAGCTTGGGACTGGTAGGGCAGCCCCAGCATGTT.

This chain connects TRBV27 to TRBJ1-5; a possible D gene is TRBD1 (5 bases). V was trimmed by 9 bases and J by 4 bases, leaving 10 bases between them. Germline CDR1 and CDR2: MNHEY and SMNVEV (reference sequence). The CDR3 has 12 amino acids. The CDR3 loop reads CASRAGNQPQHF. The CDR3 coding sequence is TGTGCCAGTCGTGCAGGGAATCAGCCCCAGCATTTT.

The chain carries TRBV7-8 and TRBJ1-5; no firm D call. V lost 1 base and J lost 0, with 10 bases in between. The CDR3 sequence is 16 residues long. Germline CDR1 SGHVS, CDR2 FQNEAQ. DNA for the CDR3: TGTGCCAGCAGCTTAGACCCACAGTATAGCAATCAGCCCCAGCATTTT. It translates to CASSLDPQYSNQPQHF.

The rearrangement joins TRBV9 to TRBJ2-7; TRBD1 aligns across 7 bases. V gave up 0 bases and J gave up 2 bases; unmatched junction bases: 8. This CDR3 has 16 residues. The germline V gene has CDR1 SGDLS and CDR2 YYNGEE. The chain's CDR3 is CASSVARDRKAYEQYF. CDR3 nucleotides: TGTGCCAGCAGCGTAGCCAGGGACAGAAAAGCCTACGAGCAGTACTTC.

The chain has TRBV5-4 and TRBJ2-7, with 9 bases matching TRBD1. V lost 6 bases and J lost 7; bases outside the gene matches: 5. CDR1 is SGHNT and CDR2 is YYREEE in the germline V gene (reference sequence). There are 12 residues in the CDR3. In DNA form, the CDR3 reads TGTGCCAGCACCCAGACAGGGGGGGAGCAGTACTTC. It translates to CASTQTGGEQYF.

This chain's CDR3 is CASSLRGTGLAEETQYF. The CDR3 DNA sequence: TGTGCCAGCAGCTTGAGAGGGACCGGGCTAGCGGAAGAGACCCAGTACTTC. V gene TRBV5-6 combines with J gene TRBJ2-5; 7 bases are a match to TRBD2. The CDR3 is made up of 17 amino acids. J lost 3 bases, V lost 1 base, and 12 bases had no gene match. In germline, CDR1 is SGHDT, CDR2 YYEEEE.

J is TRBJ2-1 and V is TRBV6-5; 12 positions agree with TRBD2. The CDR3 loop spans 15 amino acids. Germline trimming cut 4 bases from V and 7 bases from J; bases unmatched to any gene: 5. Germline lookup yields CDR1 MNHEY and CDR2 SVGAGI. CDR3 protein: CASSLTSGSLNEQFF. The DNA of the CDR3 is TGTGCCAGCAGTTTGACTAGCGGGAGTTTGAATGAGCAGTTCTTC.

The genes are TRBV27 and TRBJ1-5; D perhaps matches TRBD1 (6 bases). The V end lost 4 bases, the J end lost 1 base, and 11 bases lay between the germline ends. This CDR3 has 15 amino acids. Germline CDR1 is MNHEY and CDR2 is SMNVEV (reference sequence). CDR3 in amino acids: CASSWAGASNQPQHF. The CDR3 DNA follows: TGTGCCAGCAGTTGGGCAGGGGCCAGCAATCAGCCCCAGCATTTT.

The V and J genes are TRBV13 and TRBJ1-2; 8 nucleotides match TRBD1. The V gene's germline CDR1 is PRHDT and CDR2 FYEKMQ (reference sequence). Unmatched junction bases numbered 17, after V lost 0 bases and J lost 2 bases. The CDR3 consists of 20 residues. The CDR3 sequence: CASSLGLIGKGTGLNYGYTF. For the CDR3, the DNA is TGTGCCAGCAGCTTAGGCCTTATTGGTAAAGGGACAGGACTCAACTATGGCTACACCTTC. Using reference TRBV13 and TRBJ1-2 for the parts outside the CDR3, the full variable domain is AAGVIQSPRHLIKEKRETATLKCYPIPRHDTVYWYQQGPGQDPQFLISFYEKMQSDKGSIPDRFSAQQFSDYHSELNMSSLELGDSALYFCASSLGLIGKGTGLNYGYTFGSGTRLTVV.

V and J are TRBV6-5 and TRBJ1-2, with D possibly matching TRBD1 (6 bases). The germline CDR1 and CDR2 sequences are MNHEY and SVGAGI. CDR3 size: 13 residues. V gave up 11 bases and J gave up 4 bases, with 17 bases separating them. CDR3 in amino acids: CAAEAVGGYGYTF. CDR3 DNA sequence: TGTGCCGCGGAAGCTGTAGGGGGCTATGGCTACACCTTC.

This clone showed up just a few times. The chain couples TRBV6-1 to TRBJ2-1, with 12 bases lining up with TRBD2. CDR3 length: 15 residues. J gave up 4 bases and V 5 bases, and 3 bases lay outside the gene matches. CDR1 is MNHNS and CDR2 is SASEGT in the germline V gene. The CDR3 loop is CASSRLAGAYNEQFF. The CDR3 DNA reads TGTGCCAGCAGTCGACTAGCGGGAGCTTACAATGAGCAGTTCTTC.

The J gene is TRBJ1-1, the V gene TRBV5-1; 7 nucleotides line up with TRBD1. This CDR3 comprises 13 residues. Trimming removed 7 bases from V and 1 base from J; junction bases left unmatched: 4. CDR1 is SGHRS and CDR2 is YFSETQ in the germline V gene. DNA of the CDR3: TGCGCCAGCGTCGGGACAGCGAACACTGAAGCTTTCTTT. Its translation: CASVGTANTEAFF.

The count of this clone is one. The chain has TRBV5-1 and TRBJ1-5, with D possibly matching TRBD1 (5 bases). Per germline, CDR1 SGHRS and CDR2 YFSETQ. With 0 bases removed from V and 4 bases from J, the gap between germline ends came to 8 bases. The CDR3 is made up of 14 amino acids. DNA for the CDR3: TGCGCCAGCAGCTTGGGACAGCCGAATCAGCCCCAGCATTTT. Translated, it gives CASSLGQPNQPQHF.

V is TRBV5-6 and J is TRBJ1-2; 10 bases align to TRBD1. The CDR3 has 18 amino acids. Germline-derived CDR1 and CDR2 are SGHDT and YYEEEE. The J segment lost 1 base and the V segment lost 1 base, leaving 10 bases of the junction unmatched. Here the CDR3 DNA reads TGTGCCAGCAGCTTGTCCCCAGCCGGGACAGGGGATAACTATGGCTACACCTTC. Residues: CASSLSPAGTGDNYGYTF.

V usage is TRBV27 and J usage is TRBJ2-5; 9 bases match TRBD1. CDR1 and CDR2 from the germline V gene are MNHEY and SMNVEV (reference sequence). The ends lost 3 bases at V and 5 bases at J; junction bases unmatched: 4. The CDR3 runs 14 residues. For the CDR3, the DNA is TGTGCCAGCAGTTTGCAGGACAGGGGTGAGACCCAGTACTTC. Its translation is CASSLQDRGETQYF.

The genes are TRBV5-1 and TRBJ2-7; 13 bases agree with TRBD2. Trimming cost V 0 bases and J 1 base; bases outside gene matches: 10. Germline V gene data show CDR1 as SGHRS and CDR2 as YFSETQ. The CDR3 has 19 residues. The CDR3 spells CASSLDGTSGVGGSYEQYF. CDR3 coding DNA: TGCGCCAGCAGCTTGGATGGGACTAGCGGGGTCGGGGGATCCTACGAGCAGTACTTC.

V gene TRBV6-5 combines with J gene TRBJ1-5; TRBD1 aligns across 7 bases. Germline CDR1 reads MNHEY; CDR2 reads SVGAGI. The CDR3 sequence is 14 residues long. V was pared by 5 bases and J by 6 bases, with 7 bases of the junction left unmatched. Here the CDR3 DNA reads TGTGCCAGCAGTCGCGACAGGGTAGGTCAGCCCCAGCATTTT. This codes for CASSRDRVGQPQHF.

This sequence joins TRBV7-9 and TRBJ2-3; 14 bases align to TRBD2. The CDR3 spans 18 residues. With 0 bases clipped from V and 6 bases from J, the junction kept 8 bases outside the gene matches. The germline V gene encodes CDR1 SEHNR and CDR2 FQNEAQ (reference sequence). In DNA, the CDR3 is TGTGCCAGCAGCTTAGCGTTTATGGGACTAGCGGGAGAGGATACGCAGTATTTT. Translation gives CASSLAFMGLAGEDTQYF.

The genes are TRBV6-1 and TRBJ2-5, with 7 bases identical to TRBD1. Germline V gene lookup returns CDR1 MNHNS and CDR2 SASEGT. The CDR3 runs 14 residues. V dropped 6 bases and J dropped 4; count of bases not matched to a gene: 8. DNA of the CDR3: TGTGCCAGCAGACTCCCGGGACAGAGAGAGACCCAGTACTTC. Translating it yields CASRLPGQRETQYF.

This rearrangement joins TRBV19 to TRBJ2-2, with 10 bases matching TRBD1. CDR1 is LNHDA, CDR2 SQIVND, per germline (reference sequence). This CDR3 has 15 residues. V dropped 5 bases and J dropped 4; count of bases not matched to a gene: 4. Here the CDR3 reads CASSSWTGGTGELFF. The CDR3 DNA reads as TGTGCCAGTAGTTCCTGGACAGGGGGCACCGGGGAGCTGTTTTTT.

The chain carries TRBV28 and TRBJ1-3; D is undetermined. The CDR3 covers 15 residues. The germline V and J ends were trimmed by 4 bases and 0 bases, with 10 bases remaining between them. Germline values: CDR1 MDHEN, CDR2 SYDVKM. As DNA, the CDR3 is TGTGCCAGCAGTTCATCAGGCGCCTCTGGAAACACCATATATTTT. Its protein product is CASSSSGASGNTIYF.

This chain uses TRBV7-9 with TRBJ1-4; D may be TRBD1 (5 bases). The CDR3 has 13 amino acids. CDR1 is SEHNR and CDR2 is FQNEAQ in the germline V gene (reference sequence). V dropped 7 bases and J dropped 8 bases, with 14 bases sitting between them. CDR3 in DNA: TGTGCCAGCACCATTACAGGTCCCGAAAAACTGTTTTTT. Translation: CASTITGPEKLFF.